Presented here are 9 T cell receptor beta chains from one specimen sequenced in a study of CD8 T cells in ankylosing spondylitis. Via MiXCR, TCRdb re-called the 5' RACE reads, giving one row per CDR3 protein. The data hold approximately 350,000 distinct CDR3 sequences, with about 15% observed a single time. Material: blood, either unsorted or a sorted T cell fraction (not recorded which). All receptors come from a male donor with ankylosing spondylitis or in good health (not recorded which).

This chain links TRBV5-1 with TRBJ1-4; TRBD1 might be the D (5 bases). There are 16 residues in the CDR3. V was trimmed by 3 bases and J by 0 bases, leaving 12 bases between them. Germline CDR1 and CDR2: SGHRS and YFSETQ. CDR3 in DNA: TGCGCCAGCAGCTGGGACGGTCTCGCAACTAATGAAAAACTGTTTTTT. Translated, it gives CASSWDGLATNEKLFF. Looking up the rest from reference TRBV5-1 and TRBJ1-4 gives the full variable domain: KAGVTQTPRYLIKTRGQQVTLSCSPISGHRSVSWYQQTPGQGLQFLFEYFSETQRNKGNFPGRFSGRQFSNSRSEMNVSTLELGDSALYLCASSWDGLATNEKLFFGSGTQLSVL.

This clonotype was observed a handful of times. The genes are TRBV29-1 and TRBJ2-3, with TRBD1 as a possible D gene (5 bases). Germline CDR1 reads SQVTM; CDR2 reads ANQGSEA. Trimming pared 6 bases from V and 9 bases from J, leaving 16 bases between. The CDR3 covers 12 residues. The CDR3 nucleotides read TGCAGCGTCTCAACCCAGGGTGGGACGCAGTATTTT. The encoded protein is CSVSTQGGTQYF.

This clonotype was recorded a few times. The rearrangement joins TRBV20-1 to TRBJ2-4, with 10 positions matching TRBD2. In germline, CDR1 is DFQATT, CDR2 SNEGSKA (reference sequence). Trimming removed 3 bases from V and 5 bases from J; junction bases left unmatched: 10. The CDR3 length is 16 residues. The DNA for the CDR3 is TGCAGTGCTAGTCGGCCAGCGGGGGGGCCCCAAAACATTCAGTACTTC. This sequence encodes CSASRPAGGPQNIQYF.

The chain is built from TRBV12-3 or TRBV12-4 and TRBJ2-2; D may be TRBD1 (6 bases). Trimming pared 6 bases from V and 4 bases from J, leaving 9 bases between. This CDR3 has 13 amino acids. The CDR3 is CASRLGGTGELFF. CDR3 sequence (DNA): TGTGCCAGCAGGCTAGGGGGCACCGGGGAGCTGTTTTTT.

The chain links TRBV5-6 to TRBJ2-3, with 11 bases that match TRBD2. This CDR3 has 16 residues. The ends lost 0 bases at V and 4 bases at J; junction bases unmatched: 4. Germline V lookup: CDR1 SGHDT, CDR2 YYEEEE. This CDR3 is CASSLGASGGSDTQYF. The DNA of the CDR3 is TGTGCCAGCAGCTTGGGGGCTAGCGGGGGGTCAGATACGCAGTATTTT.

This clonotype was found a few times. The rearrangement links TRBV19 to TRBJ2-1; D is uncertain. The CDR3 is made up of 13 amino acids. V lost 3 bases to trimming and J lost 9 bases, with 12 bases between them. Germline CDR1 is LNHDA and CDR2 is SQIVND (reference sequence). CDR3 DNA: TGTGCCAGTAGTATCCGGCCTTGGAGTGAGCAGTTCTTC. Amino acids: CASSIRPWSEQFF.

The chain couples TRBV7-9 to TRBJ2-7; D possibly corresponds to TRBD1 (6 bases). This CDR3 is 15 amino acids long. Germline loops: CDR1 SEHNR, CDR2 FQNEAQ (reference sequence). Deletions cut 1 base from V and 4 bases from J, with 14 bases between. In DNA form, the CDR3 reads TGTGCCAGCAGCTTAGTGACAGGAAAAACTTACGAGCAGTACTTC. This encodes CASSLVTGKTYEQYF.

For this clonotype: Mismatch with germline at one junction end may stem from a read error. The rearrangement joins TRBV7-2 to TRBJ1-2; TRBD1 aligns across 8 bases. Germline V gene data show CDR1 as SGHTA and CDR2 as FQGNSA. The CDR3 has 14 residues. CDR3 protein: CASSSDRANYGYTF. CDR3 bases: TGTGCCAGCAGCTCGGACAGGGCGAACTACGGCTACACCTTC.

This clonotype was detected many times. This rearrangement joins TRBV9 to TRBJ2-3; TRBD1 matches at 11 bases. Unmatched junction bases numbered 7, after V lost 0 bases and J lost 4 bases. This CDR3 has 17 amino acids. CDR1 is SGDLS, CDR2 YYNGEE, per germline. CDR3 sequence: CASSVVPSGQGADTQYF. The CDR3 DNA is TGTGCCAGCAGCGTAGTCCCCTCGGGACAGGGGGCAGATACGCAGTATTTT.